Listed below are T cell receptor beta chains from one sample, sequenced in a study of blood T cell repertoires in COVID-19. The table came from immunoSEQ multiplex PCR; TCRdb's copy has only in-frame clones and leaves some out. The profile shows around 160,000 clones, roughly four fifths of them singletons. Sequenced material: peripheral blood. Receptors originate from a human donor with acute or convalescent COVID-19. The donor label of this sample is uncertain. Both conserved end residues are part of each CDR3. A D gene is named only where the DNA matches it firmly. The listing skips clone size in some rows; elsewhere it reads once, few, many or a size class.

j_gene: TRBJ1-3
abundance: NA
v_gene: TRBV29-1
d_gene: NA
CDR3aa: CSVETGLLSGNTIYF
CDR3nt: TGCAGCGTTGAAACAGGGCTACTCTCTGGAAACACCATATATTTT

j_gene: TRBJ2-7
abundance: NA
v_gene: TRBV7-9
d_gene: TRBD1
CDR3aa: CASSPGAGQGGSYEQYF
CDR3nt: TGTGCCAGCAGCCCAGGGGCCGGACAGGGGGGTTCCTACGAGCAGTACTTC

j_gene: TRBJ2-7
abundance: NA
v_gene: TRBV30
d_gene: NA
CDR3aa: CAWSPVDLGTNNYEQYF
CDR3nt: TGTGCCTGGAGCCCTGTGGATCTCGGGACAAATAACTACGAGCAGTACTTC

j_gene: TRBJ2-5
abundance: few
v_gene: TRBV6-5
d_gene: NA
CDR3aa: CASSLRQTQYF
CDR3nt: TGTGCCAGCAGCCTACGTCAGACCCAGTACTTC

j_gene: TRBJ1-1
abundance: NA
v_gene: TRBV2
d_gene: TRBD1
CDR3aa: CASSLGTGRSTEAFF
CDR3nt: TGTGCCAGCAGTCTAGGGACAGGGAGGAGTACTGAAGCTTTCTTT

j_gene: TRBJ1-2
abundance: NA
v_gene: TRBV10-3
d_gene: NA
CDR3aa: CAISEGGEPLYGYTF
CDR3nt: TGTGCCATCAGTGAAGGGGGTGAACCCCTCTATGGCTACACCTTC

j_gene: TRBJ2-3
abundance: NA
v_gene: TRBV5-1
d_gene: NA
CDR3aa: CASSLDTTDTQYF
CDR3nt: TGCGCCAGCAGCTTGGACACCACAGATACGCAGTATTTT

j_gene: TRBJ1-2
abundance: NA
v_gene: TRBV5-1
d_gene: NA
CDR3aa: CASSPPGNYGYTF
CDR3nt: TGCGCCAGCAGCCCCCCTGGCAACTATGGCTACACCTTC

j_gene: TRBJ1-6
abundance: NA
v_gene: TRBV11-3
d_gene: TRBD1
CDR3aa: CASSQLNRDREGYNSPLHF
CDR3nt: TGTGCCAGCAGCCAGTTAAACCGGGACAGGGAAGGATATAATTCACCCCTCCACTTT

j_gene: TRBJ2-1
abundance: once
v_gene: TRBV7-2
d_gene: NA
CDR3aa: CASSLEPRRYNEQFF
CDR3nt: TGTGCCAGCAGCTTAGAACCCCGGAGATACAATGAGCAGTTCTTC

j_gene: TRBJ2-7
abundance: NA
v_gene: TRBV30
d_gene: NA
CDR3aa: CAWSRAYEQYF
CDR3nt: TGTGCCTGGAGTCGCGCCTACGAGCAGTACTTC

j_gene: TRBJ1-1
abundance: few
v_gene: TRBV29-1
d_gene: TRBD1
CDR3aa: CSGRPGGLFSEAFF
CDR3nt: TGCAGCGGTCGACCAGGGGGCTTATTTTCTGAAGCTTTCTTT

j_gene: TRBJ1-2
abundance: NA
v_gene: TRBV9
d_gene: NA
CDR3aa: CASSVGSGQYGYTF
CDR3nt: TGTGCCAGCAGCGTAGGATCTGGGCAATATGGCTACACCTTC

j_gene: TRBJ2-2
abundance: NA
v_gene: TRBV19
d_gene: NA
CDR3aa: CASAGTGAGELFF
CDR3nt: TGTGCCAGTGCCGGGACGGGAGCCGGGGAGCTGTTTTTT

j_gene: TRBJ1-2
abundance: NA
v_gene: TRBV2
d_gene: NA
CDR3aa: CASSFEGRAANYGYTF
CDR3nt: TGTGCCAGCAGTTTTGAGGGCCGGGCTGCTAACTATGGCTACACCTTC

j_gene: TRBJ2-1
abundance: NA
v_gene: TRBV3-1/TRBV3-2
d_gene: NA
CDR3aa: CASSHFDRYNEQFF
CDR3nt: TGTGCCAGCAGCCATTTCGACAGATACAATGAGCAGTTCTTC

j_gene: TRBJ1-2
abundance: NA
v_gene: TRBV9
d_gene: NA
CDR3aa: CASSVDQGANYGYTF
CDR3nt: TGTGCCAGCAGCGTAGACCAGGGCGCTAACTATGGCTACACCTTC

j_gene: TRBJ1-3
abundance: NA
v_gene: TRBV6-5
d_gene: NA
CDR3aa: CATGGSSGNTIYF
CDR3nt: TGTGCTACCGGCGGATCTTCGGGAAACACCATATATTTT

j_gene: TRBJ1-1
abundance: NA
v_gene: TRBV5-1
d_gene: NA
CDR3aa: CASSSRTGKDTEAFF
CDR3nt: TGCGCCAGCAGCTCCCGGACGGGGAAGGACACTGAAGCTTTCTTT

j_gene: TRBJ2-1
abundance: NA
v_gene: TRBV6-6
d_gene: TRBD2
CDR3aa: CASSYPPAGVANEQFF
CDR3nt: TGTGCCAGCAGTTACCCTCCAGCGGGGGTCGCCAATGAGCAGTTCTTC

j_gene: TRBJ2-7
abundance: NA
v_gene: TRBV7-2
d_gene: TRBD2
CDR3aa: CASSLGTSGGYEQYF
CDR3nt: TGTGCCAGCAGCTTGGGGACTAGCGGGGGGTACGAGCAGTACTTC

j_gene: TRBJ2-4
abundance: NA
v_gene: TRBV3-1/TRBV3-2
d_gene: NA
CDR3aa: CASSQDRQGGNIQYF
CDR3nt: TGTGCCAGCAGCCAAGATAGGCAGGGGGGAAACATTCAGTACTTC

j_gene: TRBJ2-3
abundance: NA
v_gene: TRBV5-1
d_gene: NA
CDR3aa: CASSFSSGDTDTQYF
CDR3nt: TGCGCCAGCAGCTTCTCGTCGGGGGACACAGATACGCAGTATTTT

j_gene: TRBJ1-1
abundance: NA
v_gene: TRBV6-6
d_gene: NA
CDR3aa: CASSLSNTEAFF
CDR3nt: TGTGCCAGCAGTCTTTCAAACACTGAAGCTTTCTTT

j_gene: TRBJ1-2
abundance: NA
v_gene: TRBV25-1
d_gene: TRBD1
CDR3aa: CASSVDRGSGYTF
CDR3nt: TGTGCCAGCAGTGTTGACAGGGGAAGTGGCTACACCTTC

j_gene: TRBJ1-1
abundance: NA
v_gene: TRBV10-2
d_gene: NA
CDR3aa: CASSESGRPDEAFF
CDR3nt: TGCGCCAGCAGTGAGAGCGGCAGACCTGATGAAGCTTTCTTT

j_gene: TRBJ2-3
abundance: NA
v_gene: TRBV7-3
d_gene: NA
CDR3aa: CASSAGTDTQYF
CDR3nt: TGTGCCAGCAGCGCAGGGACAGATACGCAGTATTTT

j_gene: TRBJ1-2
abundance: NA
v_gene: TRBV7-6
d_gene: TRBD1
CDR3aa: CASSLAQGDYGYTF
CDR3nt: TGTGCCAGCAGCTTAGCGCAGGGGGACTATGGCTACACCTTC

j_gene: TRBJ1-6
abundance: once
v_gene: TRBV7-5
d_gene: NA
CDR3aa: CARSYDIPGQGSRGSYNSPLHF
CDR3nt: TGTGCCAGAAGCTACGACATCCCGGGACAGGGGTCCAGGGGCTCCTATAATTCACCCCTCCACTTT

j_gene: TRBJ1-1
abundance: NA
v_gene: TRBV6-5
d_gene: TRBD1
CDR3aa: CASSYSKGTGVEAFF
CDR3nt: TGTGCCAGCAGTTACTCGAAGGGGACAGGGGTTGAAGCTTTCTTT

j_gene: TRBJ1-5
abundance: NA
v_gene: TRBV5-8
d_gene: TRBD1
CDR3aa: CASSGGSGQPQHF
CDR3nt: TGTGCCAGCTCAGGGGGCTCGGGTCAGCCCCAGCATTTT

j_gene: TRBJ2-3
abundance: NA
v_gene: TRBV7-2
d_gene: TRBD2
CDR3aa: CASSLAPAGGSTDTQYF
CDR3nt: TGTGCCAGCAGCTTAGCGCCAGCGGGGGGTAGCACAGATACGCAGTATTTT

j_gene: TRBJ2-7
abundance: NA
v_gene: TRBV7-9
d_gene: NA
CDR3aa: CASSAGRFYEQYF
CDR3nt: TGTGCCAGCAGCGCCGGGAGATTCTACGAGCAGTACTTC

j_gene: TRBJ1-1
abundance: NA
v_gene: TRBV5-1
d_gene: NA
CDR3aa: CASSPWALNTEAFF
CDR3nt: TGCGCCAGCAGCCCCTGGGCCCTGAACACTGAAGCTTTCTTT

j_gene: TRBJ2-3
abundance: NA
v_gene: TRBV19
d_gene: TRBD1
CDR3aa: CASSSNRGIPDTQYF
CDR3nt: TGTGCCAGTAGTTCCAACAGGGGGATTCCAGATACGCAGTATTTT

j_gene: TRBJ2-5
abundance: NA
v_gene: TRBV7-8
d_gene: NA
CDR3aa: CASSLQGRLRETQYF
CDR3nt: TGTGCCAGCAGCTTGCAAGGCAGGTTAAGGGAGACCCAGTACTTC

j_gene: TRBJ1-2
abundance: NA
v_gene: TRBV3-1/TRBV3-2
d_gene: TRBD1
CDR3aa: CASSTSDRGREGYTF
CDR3nt: TGTGCCAGCAGCACCAGCGACAGGGGGCGAGAGGGCTACACCTTC

j_gene: TRBJ2-5
abundance: NA
v_gene: TRBV7-3
d_gene: TRBD2
CDR3aa: CASSTGLAGGPQETQYF
CDR3nt: TGTGCCAGCAGCACCGGACTAGCGGGGGGTCCACAAGAGACCCAGTACTTC

j_gene: TRBJ1-1
abundance: NA
v_gene: TRBV7-6
d_gene: NA
CDR3aa: CASSLPPQVAFF
CDR3nt: TGTGCCAGCAGCTTACCGCCGCAGGTGGCTTTCTTT

j_gene: TRBJ1-4
abundance: NA
v_gene: TRBV19
d_gene: TRBD1
CDR3aa: CASRRDRGSEKLFF
CDR3nt: TGTGCCAGTAGACGGGACAGGGGGAGTGAAAAACTGTTTTTT

j_gene: TRBJ1-6
abundance: NA
v_gene: TRBV27
d_gene: NA
CDR3aa: CATNPTGRMAYSPLHF
CDR3nt: TGTGCCACCAACCCTACAGGCCGGATGGCATATTCACCCCTCCACTTT

j_gene: TRBJ1-1
abundance: NA
v_gene: TRBV15
d_gene: NA
CDR3aa: CATSRALGNTEAFF
CDR3nt: TGTGCCACCAGCAGAGCCCTCGGGAACACTGAAGCTTTCTTT

j_gene: TRBJ1-2
abundance: once
v_gene: TRBV6-5
d_gene: TRBD1
CDR3aa: CASRQGLAAGYTF
CDR3nt: TGTGCCAGTCGACAGGGATTGGCGGCAGGCTACACCTTC

j_gene: TRBJ1-1
abundance: NA
v_gene: TRBV3-1/TRBV3-2
d_gene: NA
CDR3aa: CASSPYQDNTEAFF
CDR3nt: TGTGCCAGCAGCCCATACCAGGATAACACTGAAGCTTTCTTT

j_gene: TRBJ1-3
abundance: NA
v_gene: TRBV9
d_gene: NA
CDR3aa: CASSQIGSHSGNTIYF
CDR3nt: TGTGCCAGCAGTCAAATCGGGTCGCACTCTGGAAACACCATATATTTT

j_gene: TRBJ1-6
abundance: NA
v_gene: TRBV7-9
d_gene: TRBD1
CDR3aa: CASSRTGEGSPLHF
CDR3nt: TGTGCCAGCAGCCGGACAGGGGAAGGATCACCCCTCCACTTT

j_gene: TRBJ2-5
abundance: NA
v_gene: TRBV3-1/TRBV3-2
d_gene: NA
CDR3aa: CASSQARAAYQETQYF
CDR3nt: TGTGCCAGCAGCCAGGCTCGAGCGGCCTACCAAGAGACCCAGTACTTC

j_gene: TRBJ2-5
abundance: few
v_gene: TRBV19
d_gene: TRBD1
CDR3aa: CASSKWRGQGGETQYF
CDR3nt: TGTGCCAGTAGTAAATGGCGGGGACAGGGAGGAGAGACCCAGTACTTC

j_gene: TRBJ1-2
abundance: NA
v_gene: TRBV10-3
d_gene: NA
CDR3aa: CATLRQEYGYTF
CDR3nt: TGTGCCACCCTACGACAGGAGTATGGCTACACCTTC

j_gene: TRBJ1-2
abundance: NA
v_gene: TRBV4-3
d_gene: NA
CDR3aa: CASSHRTLRGYGYTF
CDR3nt: TGCGCCAGCAGCCACCGGACACTCCGGGGGTATGGCTACACCTTC

j_gene: TRBJ1-5
abundance: NA
v_gene: TRBV19
d_gene: NA
CDR3aa: CASAGADQPQHF
CDR3nt: TGTGCCAGCGCAGGGGCCGATCAGCCCCAGCATTTT

j_gene: TRBJ1-1
abundance: NA
v_gene: TRBV7-6
d_gene: TRBD1
CDR3aa: CASSPRTGLSEAFF
CDR3nt: TGTGCCAGCAGCCCCCGGACAGGGCTGTCTGAAGCTTTCTTT

j_gene: TRBJ2-3
abundance: NA
v_gene: TRBV11-2
d_gene: NA
CDR3aa: CASSLRTDTQYF
CDR3nt: TGTGCCAGCAGCCTTCGCACAGATACGCAGTATTTT

j_gene: TRBJ1-6
abundance: NA
v_gene: TRBV7-9
d_gene: NA
CDR3aa: CASSLGGGTSPLHF
CDR3nt: TGTGCCAGCAGCTTAGGAGGGGGTACTTCACCCCTCCACTTT